This T cell receptor beta chain was recorded in a study of T-cell reconstitution after alpha-beta-depleted transplantation in children. This clonotype has at least ten counts. Its cognate antigen is unknown. Unique molecular identifiers tagged the TCRbeta library. TCRdb ran MiXCR on the PCR reads and lists one entry per CDR3 protein. This sample has roughly 180,000 distinct CDR3 sequences, with 11% found just once. Study observations and caveats: One year post-transplant, T-cell counts and diversity were largely derived from T cells produced anew. The study traced high day-60 TCRbeta diversity in some patients to surviving recipient T cells and thymic progenitors. Several hundred graft clones that had expanded were reportedly the source of alpha-beta T cells about two months after transplant.

The CDR3 covers 18 residues. The germline V gene encodes CDR1 MNHEY and CDR2 SVGAGI. The V gene end was trimmed by 2 bases and the J gene end by 2 bases; junction bases not matched to a gene: 11. The sequence came from a boy between 2 and 10 years old with acute myeloid leukemia, due to receive a stem cell transplant. J is TRBJ2-3 and V is TRBV6-5, with TRBD2 matching over 9 bases. The sequenced sample was PBMCs, obtained before TCRalphabeta/CD19-depleted stem cell transplant. CDR3 in DNA: TGTGCCAGCAGTTACCCGGCTTATAGCGGGAGAGACACAGATACGCAGTATTTT. Protein: CASSYPAYSGRDTDTQYF.